This T cell receptor (beta chain) was captured in a study of T-cell memory formation after mild COVID-19. Study details: Among the donors, TCR clusters were largely specific to each donor. General study findings and limits: CD4+ clones that contracted lay mainly in CM and EM; CD8+ ones lay in EMRA. Contracting clones from day 15 to 85 had balanced CD4/CD8; later expanders favoured CD4+.

This clonotype was detected a few times. The antigen is not known. 5'RACE with constant-segment primers built TCRalpha and TCRbeta cDNA libraries with UMIs. TCRdb reanalysed the 5' RACE reads using MiXCR and keeps one entry per CDR3 protein. The data hold roughly 280,000 distinct CDR3 sequences, with approximately 8.4% observed a single time. Sequenced input: PBMCs or a T cell subset sorted from them (not recorded which). This TCR derives from a man younger than 35 who had mild COVID-19 (a few samples of this study predate the infection). Cell type and time point are not known.

The chain's CDR3 is CASSLVGPGTHEQFF. In nucleotides, the CDR3 is TGTGCCAGCAGCTTAGTAGGCCCAGGGACCCATGAGCAGTTCTTC. V is TRBV7-2 and J is TRBJ2-1; D possibly matches TRBD1 or TRBD2 (5 bases each). The CDR3 loop spans 15 amino acids. V lost 1 base, J lost 8 bases, and 15 bases lay in between. Germline assignment: CDR1 SGHTA and CDR2 FQGNSA.